These T cell receptor beta chains were read from a single sample in a study of blood T cells in healthy people across ages. TCRdb processed the 5' RACE reads anew with MiXCR; each CDR3 protein has one entry. This table holds roughly 700,000 distinct CDR3 sequences, around 49% found once. The sample comprised blood. These receptors originate from an older woman in good health. Each CDR3 is given with its conserved first and last residue. Fields, in order: V gene, D gene, CDR3 length, J gene, clone size, CDR3 DNA, CDR3 protein. A D gene is named only where the DNA matches it firmly. Size is omitted from some rows. Given values are once, few, many or a class for expanded clones.

v_call: TRBV20-1
d_call: TRBD1
cdr3_length: 16
j_call: TRBJ1-1
clone_size: few
cdr3_nt: TGCAGTTCTCGACAGGGGGCCTTTAGCCCGAACACTGAAGCTTTCTTT
cdr3_aa: CSSRQGAFSPNTEAFF

v_call: TRBV28
d_call: TRBD1
cdr3_length: 15
j_call: TRBJ2-7
clone_size: .
cdr3_nt: TGTGCCAGCAGTCCCGCTGGGACAGAGAGGTACGAGCAGTACTTC
cdr3_aa: CASSPAGTERYEQYF

v_call: TRBV4-3
d_call: TRBD2
cdr3_length: 14
j_call: TRBJ2-1
clone_size: few
cdr3_nt: TGCGCCAGCAGCCAATTTCGCGGGAGGGCTGAGCAGTTCTTC
cdr3_aa: CASSQFRGRAEQFF

v_call: TRBV6-2/TRBV6-3
d_call: TRBD2
cdr3_length: 19
j_call: TRBJ2-7
clone_size: .
cdr3_nt: TGTGCCAGCAGTTACCCGCCCGGGACTAGCGGGAGGAGGAACTACGAGCAGTACTTC
cdr3_aa: CASSYPPGTSGRRNYEQYF

v_call: TRBV18
d_call: TRBD2
cdr3_length: 15
j_call: TRBJ2-1
clone_size: few
cdr3_nt: TGTGCCAGCTCACCAGCTAGCGGGAGTAAAAATGAGCAGTTCTTC
cdr3_aa: CASSPASGSKNEQFF

v_call: TRBV4-3
d_call: .
cdr3_length: 16
j_call: TRBJ2-3
clone_size: .
cdr3_nt: TGCGCCAGCAGCCAAGATCTGAGGGGCCCGGCAGATACGCAGTATTTT
cdr3_aa: CASSQDLRGPADTQYF

v_call: TRBV7-3
d_call: .
cdr3_length: 14
j_call: TRBJ2-1
clone_size: few
cdr3_nt: TGTGCCAGCAGCTTAATGGCCGCGGTCGATGAGCAGTTCTTC
cdr3_aa: CASSLMAAVDEQFF

v_call: TRBV7-3
d_call: .
cdr3_length: 13
j_call: TRBJ2-3
clone_size: .
cdr3_nt: TGTGCCAGCAGCGAATATGGCACAGATACGCAGTATTTT
cdr3_aa: CASSEYGTDTQYF

v_call: TRBV12-3/TRBV12-4
d_call: TRBD1
cdr3_length: 13
j_call: TRBJ2-5
clone_size: .
cdr3_nt: TGTGCCAGCAGTGCGACAGGGTTGGAGACCCAGTACTTC
cdr3_aa: CASSATGLETQYF

v_call: TRBV27
d_call: TRBD2
cdr3_length: 14
j_call: TRBJ2-5
clone_size: .
cdr3_nt: TGTGCCAGCAGTGCGACTAGCTTGCGGGAGACCCAGTACTTC
cdr3_aa: CASSATSLRETQYF

v_call: TRBV24-1
d_call: TRBD2
cdr3_length: 19
j_call: TRBJ2-1
clone_size: .
cdr3_nt: TGTGCCACCGCCTTGGGGACTAGCGGGAGGGGCGCGGTCGACAATGAGCAGTTCTTC
cdr3_aa: CATALGTSGRGAVDNEQFF

v_call: TRBV20-1
d_call: .
cdr3_length: 12
j_call: TRBJ1-2
clone_size: many
cdr3_nt: TGCAGTGCTCCCGACACCTGGTATGGCTACACCTTC
cdr3_aa: CSAPDTWYGYTF

v_call: TRBV27
d_call: TRBD1
cdr3_length: 14
j_call: TRBJ2-1
clone_size: .
cdr3_nt: TGTGCCAGCAGCCGGGACAGGGGAAGTAATGAGCAGTTCTTC
cdr3_aa: CASSRDRGSNEQFF

v_call: TRBV5-1
d_call: TRBD1
cdr3_length: 15
j_call: TRBJ2-5
clone_size: few
cdr3_nt: TGCGCCAGCAGCACCGGACAGGGGGCGGGAGAGACCCAGTACTTC
cdr3_aa: CASSTGQGAGETQYF

v_call: TRBV19
d_call: .
cdr3_length: 14
j_call: TRBJ2-3
clone_size: .
cdr3_nt: TGTGCCAGTAGTATCGGCGGGATAGCAAATACGCAGTATTTT
cdr3_aa: CASSIGGIANTQYF

v_call: TRBV3-1
d_call: .
cdr3_length: 13
j_call: TRBJ1-2
clone_size: .
cdr3_nt: TGTGCCAGCAGCCAAGGTACGGGGACCCAGTTCACCTTC
cdr3_aa: CASSQGTGTQFTF

v_call: TRBV29-1
d_call: .
cdr3_length: 13
j_call: TRBJ2-7
clone_size: many
cdr3_nt: TGCAGCGTTGAAGAGGTCAGGGGCTACGAGCAGTACTTC
cdr3_aa: CSVEEVRGYEQYF

v_call: TRBV6-6
d_call: .
cdr3_length: 13
j_call: TRBJ2-7
clone_size: few
cdr3_nt: TGTGCCAGCAGTTACGGGGAAACCTACGAGCAGTACTTC
cdr3_aa: CASSYGETYEQYF

v_call: TRBV6-2/TRBV6-3
d_call: .
cdr3_length: 12
j_call: TRBJ1-2
clone_size: .
cdr3_nt: TGTGCCAGCAGACGGACAGTCTATGGCTACACCTTC
cdr3_aa: CASRRTVYGYTF

v_call: TRBV15
d_call: .
cdr3_length: 13
j_call: TRBJ2-5
clone_size: few
cdr3_nt: TGTGCCACCAGCGCCGGACAGGATGGGGGGCAGTACTTC
cdr3_aa: CATSAGQDGGQYF

v_call: TRBV28
d_call: .
cdr3_length: 14
j_call: TRBJ2-5
clone_size: many
cdr3_nt: TGTGCCAGCAGTTTGGCAGGTTCCGGGGAGACCCAGTACTTC
cdr3_aa: CASSLAGSGETQYF

v_call: TRBV28
d_call: .
cdr3_length: 12
j_call: TRBJ2-1
clone_size: .
cdr3_nt: TGTGCCAGCACCAAGGGGCTATACGAGCAGTTCTTC
cdr3_aa: CASTKGLYEQFF

v_call: TRBV29-1
d_call: .
cdr3_length: 14
j_call: TRBJ2-7
clone_size: once
cdr3_nt: TGCAGCGTTCGGAGACAGGAATCCTCCTACGGGCAGTACTTC
cdr3_aa: CSVRRQESSYGQYF

v_call: TRBV29-1
d_call: .
cdr3_length: 13
j_call: TRBJ2-1
clone_size: few
cdr3_nt: TGCAGCGTTGATCGGGGACCCAACAATGAGCAGTTCTTC
cdr3_aa: CSVDRGPNNEQFF

v_call: TRBV7-2
d_call: .
cdr3_length: 16
j_call: TRBJ2-1
clone_size: few
cdr3_nt: TGTGCCAGCAGCCCCCCCGGGAGTAGATGGGGCAATGAGCAGTTCTTC
cdr3_aa: CASSPPGSRWGNEQFF

v_call: TRBV27
d_call: .
cdr3_length: 15
j_call: TRBJ2-7
clone_size: .
cdr3_nt: TGTGCCAGCAGTTTTACAGCAGTCATCGGATACGAGCAGTACTTC
cdr3_aa: CASSFTAVIGYEQYF

v_call: TRBV4-2
d_call: .
cdr3_length: 16
j_call: TRBJ1-4
clone_size: .
cdr3_nt: TGTGCCAGCAGCCAAGAATGGGACAAGGGCTGGGAAAAACTGTTTTTT
cdr3_aa: CASSQEWDKGWEKLFF

v_call: TRBV20-1
d_call: .
cdr3_length: 14
j_call: TRBJ2-5
clone_size: .
cdr3_nt: TGCAGTGCTAGAGTGGGAGGGGGGCAAGAGACCCAGTACTTC
cdr3_aa: CSARVGGGQETQYF

v_call: TRBV20-1
d_call: TRBD1
cdr3_length: 13
j_call: TRBJ2-7
clone_size: many
cdr3_nt: TGCAGTGCAACCGGGACAGGGACTGGCGAGCAGTACTTC
cdr3_aa: CSATGTGTGEQYF

v_call: TRBV20-1
d_call: .
cdr3_length: 14
j_call: TRBJ2-7
clone_size: few
cdr3_nt: TGCAGTGCTAGAGCACAGGCAGCCTCCTACGAGCAGTACTTC
cdr3_aa: CSARAQAASYEQYF

v_call: TRBV7-2
d_call: TRBD1
cdr3_length: 18
j_call: TRBJ1-2
clone_size: many
cdr3_nt: TGTGCCAGCAGCTTAGTATCGGGACAGGCGTCCGCTAACTATGGCTACACCTTC
cdr3_aa: CASSLVSGQASANYGYTF

v_call: TRBV7-2
d_call: .
cdr3_length: 14
j_call: TRBJ2-3
clone_size: many
cdr3_nt: TGTGCCAGCAGCTTAGCGGGAGGAGGAGATACGCAGTATTTT
cdr3_aa: CASSLAGGGDTQYF

v_call: TRBV7-2
d_call: .
cdr3_length: 13
j_call: TRBJ1-1
clone_size: few
cdr3_nt: TGTGCCAGCAGCCAGCGGGGGAACACTGAAGCTTTCTTT
cdr3_aa: CASSQRGNTEAFF

v_call: TRBV28
d_call: .
cdr3_length: 15
j_call: TRBJ2-7
clone_size: .
cdr3_nt: TGTGCCAGCAGTTTACTGGCCTCCCACTCCTACGAGCAGTACTTC
cdr3_aa: CASSLLASHSYEQYF

v_call: TRBV29-1
d_call: TRBD2
cdr3_length: 15
j_call: TRBJ2-3
clone_size: .
cdr3_nt: TGCAGCGTTGTACGGACTAGCACTAGCACAGATACGCAGTATTTT
cdr3_aa: CSVVRTSTSTDTQYF

v_call: TRBV7-3
d_call: .
cdr3_length: 14
j_call: TRBJ2-5
clone_size: .
cdr3_nt: TGTGCCAGCAGCCCCATGGGGGACCAAGAGACCCAGTACTTC
cdr3_aa: CASSPMGDQETQYF

v_call: TRBV6-1
d_call: TRBD1
cdr3_length: 15
j_call: TRBJ2-5
clone_size: few
cdr3_nt: TGTGCCAGCAGTGATAGACAGGGGGCACGGAAGACCCAGTACTTC
cdr3_aa: CASSDRQGARKTQYF

v_call: TRBV11-1
d_call: TRBD2
cdr3_length: 16
j_call: TRBJ2-1
clone_size: .
cdr3_nt: TGTGCCAGCAGAGGTTTCGGCGGGAGGGTCTACAATGAGCAGTTCTTC
cdr3_aa: CASRGFGGRVYNEQFF

v_call: TRBV20-1
d_call: .
cdr3_length: 13
j_call: TRBJ1-2
clone_size: .
cdr3_nt: TGCAGTGCTAGAGAGCGGACAGTCTATGGCTACACCTTC
cdr3_aa: CSARERTVYGYTF

v_call: TRBV7-6
d_call: TRBD2
cdr3_length: 15
j_call: TRBJ2-3
clone_size: .
cdr3_nt: TGTGCCAGCAGCTTAGCTAGCGGGGAGGACGATACGCAGTATTTT
cdr3_aa: CASSLASGEDDTQYF

v_call: TRBV18
d_call: .
cdr3_length: 13
j_call: TRBJ2-7
clone_size: .
cdr3_nt: TGTGCCAGCTCACCACCGACCGTGGACGAGCAGTACTTC
cdr3_aa: CASSPPTVDEQYF

v_call: TRBV4-2
d_call: .
cdr3_length: 13
j_call: TRBJ1-2
clone_size: once
cdr3_nt: TGTGCCAGCAGCCCAAGATTCGGCTATAGCTACACCTTC
cdr3_aa: CASSPRFGYSYTF

v_call: TRBV12-3/TRBV12-4
d_call: .
cdr3_length: 13
j_call: TRBJ1-2
clone_size: few
cdr3_nt: TGTGCCAGCACTCCAAATCTGGGCATTAGATACACCTTC
cdr3_aa: CASTPNLGIRYTF

v_call: TRBV29-1
d_call: .
cdr3_length: 13
j_call: TRBJ2-3
clone_size: .
cdr3_nt: TGCAGCCACAGCAACTTCGTCACAGATACGCAGTATTTT
cdr3_aa: CSHSNFVTDTQYF

v_call: TRBV7-2
d_call: TRBD1
cdr3_length: 15
j_call: TRBJ2-1
clone_size: few
cdr3_nt: TGTGCCAGCAGCTTACGGGACAGGGGAGTCGATGAGCAGTTCTTC
cdr3_aa: CASSLRDRGVDEQFF

v_call: TRBV7-2
d_call: TRBD1
cdr3_length: 14
j_call: TRBJ1-1
clone_size: few
cdr3_nt: TGTGCCAGCAGGTCGTCAGACAGGGGAACTGAAGCTTTCTTT
cdr3_aa: CASRSSDRGTEAFF

v_call: TRBV20-1
d_call: .
cdr3_length: 12
j_call: TRBJ1-5
clone_size: .
cdr3_nt: TGCAGTGCTAGACACAGGTCTGAGCCCCAGCATTTT
cdr3_aa: CSARHRSEPQHF

v_call: TRBV25-1
d_call: .
cdr3_length: 13
j_call: TRBJ2-7
clone_size: .
cdr3_nt: TGTGCCAGCAGGGGACTTGGAAGGGGTGAGCAGTACTTC
cdr3_aa: CASRGLGRGEQYF

v_call: TRBV6-2/TRBV6-3
d_call: TRBD1
cdr3_length: 15
j_call: TRBJ2-7
clone_size: few
cdr3_nt: TGTGCCAGCACCCCAACCGGGACAGGTATCTACGAGCAGTACTTC
cdr3_aa: CASTPTGTGIYEQYF

v_call: TRBV28
d_call: .
cdr3_length: 14
j_call: TRBJ2-5
clone_size: once
cdr3_nt: TGTGCCGGCAGTTTAAAGGGCTTCTACAATGAGCAGTACTTC
cdr3_aa: CAGSLKGFYNEQYF

v_call: TRBV6-1
d_call: TRBD2
cdr3_length: 15
j_call: TRBJ2-5
clone_size: few
cdr3_nt: TGTGCCAGCAGTCTAAGCGGGACCTCCTCGGAGACCCAGTACTTC
cdr3_aa: CASSLSGTSSETQYF

v_call: TRBV4-2
d_call: TRBD2
cdr3_length: 17
j_call: TRBJ2-3
clone_size: .
cdr3_nt: TGTGCCAGCAGCCAAGGGCTGACTAGCGGGAGCACAGATACGCAGTATTTT
cdr3_aa: CASSQGLTSGSTDTQYF

v_call: TRBV15
d_call: .
cdr3_length: 16
j_call: TRBJ2-5
clone_size: few
cdr3_nt: TGTGCCACCAGCAGCTGGGACACCCTTAAGGGAGAGACCCAGTACTTC
cdr3_aa: CATSSWDTLKGETQYF

v_call: TRBV4-2
d_call: .
cdr3_length: 13
j_call: TRBJ2-7
clone_size: .
cdr3_nt: TGTGCCAGCAGCCAAGTCTCACGCTACGAGCAGTACTTC
cdr3_aa: CASSQVSRYEQYF

v_call: TRBV4-2
d_call: TRBD2
cdr3_length: 15
j_call: TRBJ2-5
clone_size: .
cdr3_nt: TGTACCAGCAGCCAAGCGGGAGGAGGTCAAGAGACCCAGTACTTC
cdr3_aa: CTSSQAGGGQETQYF

v_call: TRBV7-2
d_call: .
cdr3_length: 13
j_call: TRBJ2-7
clone_size: .
cdr3_nt: TGTGCCAGCAGCGTAGGGGTAGCCTACGAGCAGTACTTC
cdr3_aa: CASSVGVAYEQYF

v_call: TRBV11-1
d_call: .
cdr3_length: 15
j_call: TRBJ2-5
clone_size: .
cdr3_nt: TGTGCCAGCAGCTTAGGTGGAGAGGGCCAAGAGACCCAGTACTTC
cdr3_aa: CASSLGGEGQETQYF

v_call: TRBV4-3
d_call: .
cdr3_length: 17
j_call: TRBJ2-1
clone_size: few
cdr3_nt: TGCGCCAGCAGCCAAGATGAAATTAGCGGAACCTACAATGAGCAGTTCTTC
cdr3_aa: CASSQDEISGTYNEQFF

v_call: TRBV29-1
d_call: .
cdr3_length: 17
j_call: TRBJ2-6
clone_size: .
cdr3_nt: TGCAGCGTTGAGGAGGGACGTATGACCTCTGGGGCCAACGTCCTGACTTTC
cdr3_aa: CSVEEGRMTSGANVLTF

v_call: TRBV14
d_call: .
cdr3_length: 15
j_call: TRBJ2-1
clone_size: few
cdr3_nt: TGTGCCAGCAGCGACCCAGGGCGAGGGATGAATGAGCAGTTCTTC
cdr3_aa: CASSDPGRGMNEQFF